This T cell receptor beta chain was obtained from a study of blood T cell repertoires in COVID-19. Study-wide background: PBMCs, B-cell-depleted T cells, or T cells provided the cDNA or gDNA that made up the material.

The V end was cut by 2 bases, the J end by 2 bases, with 6 bases between. Germline V gene lookup returns CDR1 MNHNS and CDR2 SASEGT. CDR3 length: 14 residues. Original processing methods: Estimation of nucleated cell counts was performed using reference gene primer amplification. Libraries were prepared by immunoSEQ multiplex PCR; TCRdb keeps only in-frame clonotypes and omits some of them. D and trimming were read from the DNA, whereas the V and J calls and clone size are those reported in that table. Of under 300,000 clones in the sample, 83% were seen once. The TCR originated in a human donor in a cohort sampled during active COVID-19. The rearrangement uses TRBV6-1 and TRBJ2-2; D is uncertain. Sequencing input: peripheral blood. The CDR3 DNA is TGTGCCAGCAGTGAATACAGTAACACCGGGGAGCTGTTTTTT. It yields the protein CASSEYSNTGELFF.